These T cell receptor beta chains were read from a single sample in a study of beta chain features in type 1 diabetes. TCRdb's table, derived via immunoSEQ multiplex PCR, lists solely in-frame clones and lacks some. The table has some 900,000 clones, about a sixth seen once. Sequencing was carried out using naive CD4+ T cells from blood. Every receptor here comes from a woman aged 18-35 years in good health. Each CDR3 is given with its conserved first and last residue.

j_gene	v_gene	CDR3aa
TRBJ1-5	TRBV10-2	CASSEYRNQPQHF
TRBJ1-1	TRBV9	CASSVDPGPNTEAFF
TRBJ1-5	TRBV7-3	CASGPDLRRHSNQPQHF
TRBJ1-1	TRBV18	CASSRTVNTEAFF
TRBJ1-1	TRBV7-2	CASSLAQPAGAFF
TRBJ2-7	TRBV6-6	CASSYSRGYEQYF
TRBJ1-1	TRBV20-1	CSARFVVAFF
TRBJ2-1	TRBV13	CASLRSTQGEQFF
TRBJ2-5	TRBV18	CASSPFDMETQYF
TRBJ2-1	TRBV10-3	CAISREDAYNEQFF
TRBJ2-4	TRBV5-8	CASSLERTVAKNIQYF
TRBJ1-1	TRBV15	CATSRDRDRGGTEAFF
TRBJ2-7	TRBV7-2	CASSRSGTGVSYEQYF
TRBJ2-3	TRBV29-1	CSVATSGAGDTQYF
TRBJ2-7	TRBV7-8	CASSQGRDAEQYF
TRBJ2-6	TRBV19	CASSWDGANVLTF
TRBJ2-7	TRBV15	CATASEHGTREQYF
TRBJ1-4	TRBV28	CASSRGGSIGFNEKLFF
TRBJ2-3	TRBV5-1	CASSLRGADTQYF
TRBJ1-1	TRBV11-2	CASSRRTGEGRDTEAFF
TRBJ2-2	TRBV13	CASNKDQPNTGELFF
TRBJ2-1	TRBV28	CASRTSGNEQFF
TRBJ1-5	TRBV7-9	CASSLGGGNQPQHF
TRBJ1-6	TRBV7-2	CASSQVGGRVLHF
TRBJ1-4	TRBV15	CATSRIRTGYEKLFF
TRBJ2-1	TRBV15	CATSIYRFIYNEQFF
TRBJ2-7	TRBV2	CASSQDRSYEQYF
TRBJ2-3	TRBV13	CASSLRAGRADTQYF
TRBJ2-3	TRBV7-2	CASSSSGYTDTQYF
TRBJ1-2	TRBV2	CASSVDSSIYGYTF
TRBJ1-5	TRBV10-3	CAISGGPDNQPQHF
TRBJ2-5	TRBV7-9	CASSKPTGKQETQYF
TRBJ2-5	TRBV18	CASRSGSALLETQYF
TRBJ2-7	TRBV7-2	CASSLRKGSGTVSYEQYF
TRBJ2-7	TRBV7-8	CASSLAVGVLYEQYF
TRBJ1-1	TRBV7-8	CASSDRTGNTEAFF
TRBJ2-1	TRBV28	CASSPPGASIQFF
TRBJ2-1	TRBV6-1	CAISGTTGRAAYNEQFF
TRBJ1-5	TRBV15	CATSRDRGNEPQHF
TRBJ2-7	TRBV7-9	CASSQGTSGTYEQYF
TRBJ2-7	TRBV29-1	CSVAFSGRGSGYEQYF
TRBJ2-7	TRBV7-9	CASSLGLLAGGPYEQYF
TRBJ2-3	TRBV2	CASSEPPRKWGTQYF
TRBJ2-7	TRBV6-6	CASSPFPGYEQYF
TRBJ1-5	TRBV4-2	CASSAELNQPQHF
TRBJ1-2	TRBV5-1	CASSLAQGYYGYTF
TRBJ2-1	TRBV7-9	CASSSYTSAGCFF
TRBJ2-1	TRBV18	CASSPYRDRVSSEQFF
TRBJ1-4	TRBV18	CASRDRTNEKLFF
TRBJ2-7	TRBV4-3	CASSQAPGQGVYEQYF
TRBJ2-1	TRBV9	CASSVELAGGPFLSYNEQFF
TRBJ2-7	TRBV7-2	CASSFTSGAYEQYF
TRBJ2-1	TRBV7-9	CASSLFGTRGSNEQFF
TRBJ1-1	TRBV6-6	CASSYSSMNTEAFF
TRBJ2-1	TRBV10-3	CAVNRGRSYNEQFF
TRBJ2-2	TRBV19	CATCGGDRGSGELFF
TRBJ2-3	TRBV10-3	CAISESSGRDTQYF
TRBJ1-1	TRBV7-9	CASSGGVNTEAFF
TRBJ2-1	TRBV19	CASSIGHAPTGEQFF
TRBJ2-5	TRBV25-1	CASSVGSSWGTQYF